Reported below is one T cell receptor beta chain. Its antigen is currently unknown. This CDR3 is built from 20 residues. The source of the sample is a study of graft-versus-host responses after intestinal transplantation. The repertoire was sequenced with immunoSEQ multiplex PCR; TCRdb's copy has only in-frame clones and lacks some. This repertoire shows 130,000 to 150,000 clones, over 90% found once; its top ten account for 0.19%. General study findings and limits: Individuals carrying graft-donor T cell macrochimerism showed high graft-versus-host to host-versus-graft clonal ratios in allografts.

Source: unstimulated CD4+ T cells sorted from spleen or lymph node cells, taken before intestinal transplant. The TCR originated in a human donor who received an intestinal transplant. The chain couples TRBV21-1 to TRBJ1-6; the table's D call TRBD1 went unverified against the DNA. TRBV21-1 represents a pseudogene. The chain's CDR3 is CASSKACHAADRDGVSPLHF. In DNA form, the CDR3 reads TGTGCCAGCAGCAAAGCCTGCCACGCAGCAGACAGGGATGGAGTTTCACCCCTCCACTTT.